One sample yielded the 15 T cell receptor beta chains listed below, sequenced in a study of early T cells in non-severe SARS-CoV-2 infection. TCRdb passed the 5' RACE reads through MiXCR, listing each CDR3 protein once. This sample has 77,000 or so distinct CDR3 sequences, with roughly 15% found just once. Sequencing used whole blood, obtained at baseline. These receptor sequences come from an adult who was a healthcare worker with PCR-confirmed SARS-CoV-2 infection or an uninfected control (not recorded which).

This clonotype came up a few times. The chain combines TRBV19 with TRBJ1-4; D possibly corresponds to TRBD1 (5 bases). Germline V gene sequence: CDR1 LNHDA, CDR2 SQIVND (reference sequence). The CDR3 contains 13 residues. V was trimmed by 9 bases and J by 8 bases, leaving 16 bases between them. In DNA form, the CDR3 reads TGTGCCAGGGGACCGGGGCTAGGAGAAAAACTGTTTTTT. Its protein product is CARGPGLGEKLFF.

This chain uses TRBV5-1 with TRBJ1-3; D is undetermined. CDR1 is SGHRS, CDR2 YFSETQ, per germline. With 1 base removed from V and 0 bases from J, the gap between germline ends came to 17 bases. The CDR3 extends over 18 amino acids. The DNA of the CDR3 is TGCGCCAGCAGCTTGAGGCTTGGGAACACCCTCTCTGGAAACACCATATATTTT. It yields the protein CASSLRLGNTLSGNTIYF.

This clonotype has only a few counts. This rearrangement joins TRBV2 to TRBJ1-1; D gene ambiguous. This CDR3 region has 14 residues. Trimming cost V 4 bases and J 2 bases, with 11 bases left between them. Looked up from germline, CDR1 is SNHLY and CDR2 is FYNNEI. CDR3 nucleotides: TGTGCCAGCAGTGCACAAGGAGTAAACACTGAAGCTTTCTTT. Its protein product is CASSAQGVNTEAFF.

This clonotype has at least ten counts. The CDR3 sequence: CASSLVSGALSYEQYF. The DNA for the CDR3 is TGCGCCAGCAGCTTGGTGAGCGGGGCCCTCTCCTACGAGCAGTACTTC. This chain joins TRBV5-1 and TRBJ2-7; 7 bases are shared with TRBD2. The CDR3 is made up of 16 amino acids. The V segment lost 0 bases and the J segment 0 bases; nucleotides outside the gene matches: 6. Germline CDR1 and CDR2: SGHRS and YFSETQ.

This clonotype has a handful of counts. The gene calls are TRBV7-9 and TRBJ2-1; the D is unclear. This CDR3 contains 14 residues. The V end lost 5 bases, the J end lost 8 bases, and 16 bases lay between the germline ends. CDR1 is SEHNR, CDR2 FQNEAQ, per germline (reference sequence). The DNA for the CDR3 is TGTGCCAGCAGCCCCCGTCTGGTGGACCATGAGCAGTTCTTC. Amino acid sequence: CASSPRLVDHEQFF. The entire variable domain, with the rest obtained from reference TRBV7-9 and TRBJ2-1, is as follows: DTGVSQNPRHKITKRGQNVTFRCDPISEHNRLYWYRQTLGQGPEFLTYFQNEAQLEKSRLLSDRFSAERPKGSFSTLEIQRTEQGDSAMYLCASSPRLVDHEQFFGPGTRLTVL.

This sequence joins TRBV20-1 and TRBJ2-1, with D unclear. V shed 1 base and J shed 7 bases, with 17 bases lying between them. The CDR3 is made up of 15 amino acids. Germline values: CDR1 DFQATT, CDR2 SNEGSKA (reference sequence). CDR3 sequence: CSARVGALAGNEQFF. The CDR3 nucleotides are TGCAGTGCTAGAGTAGGAGCGCTTGCTGGGAATGAGCAGTTCTTC.

The gene calls are TRBV6-5 and TRBJ2-1; 7 bases agree with TRBD2. CDR1 and CDR2 from the germline V gene are MNHEY and SVGAGI. The V segment lost 4 bases and the J segment 8 bases; nucleotides outside the gene matches: 8. CDR3 length equals 14 residues. The CDR3 spells CASSSKTSSYEQFF. The DNA for the CDR3 is TGTGCCAGCAGTTCCAAGACTAGCAGTTATGAGCAGTTCTTC.

This clonotype has a count of ten or more. The V and J genes are TRBV7-9 and TRBJ1-6; 7 nucleotides align to TRBD1. Trimming took 4 bases from V and 0 from J; bases not matched to a gene: 3. CDR3 size: 16 residues. From germline, CDR1 is SEHNR and CDR2 FQNEAQ (reference sequence). CDR3 DNA: TGTGCCAGCAGCTCAGGGGGACGCTCCTATAATTCACCCCTCCACTTT. Amino acid sequence: CASSSGGRSYNSPLHF.

The gene calls are TRBV19 and TRBJ2-3, with a possible D match to TRBD1 (5 bases). Trimming took off 2 bases at V and 6 bases at J, with 12 bases between the two ends. This CDR3 region has 14 residues. The V gene's germline CDR1 is LNHDA and CDR2 SQIVND (reference sequence). Here the CDR3 DNA reads TGTGCCAGTAGTATAAGGGGCTCTCGGGATACGCAGTATTTT. This translates into CASSIRGSRDTQYF. Full variable domain (rest looked up from reference TRBV19 and TRBJ2-3): DGGITQSPKYLFRKEGQNVTLSCEQNLNHDAMYWYRQDPGQGLRLIYYSQIVNDFQKGDIAEGYSVSREKKESFPLTVTSAQKNPTAFYLCASSIRGSRDTQYFGPGTRLTVL.

The chain joins TRBV5-4 to TRBJ2-5; D gene ambiguous. Trimming removed 4 bases at V and 0 bases at J, with 10 bases between. CDR3 length equals 14 residues. Germline CDR1 reads SGHNT; CDR2 reads YYREEE (reference sequence). In DNA, the CDR3 is TGTGCCAGCAGCATCGGTTTGTACCAAGAGACCCAGTACTTC. It translates to CASSIGLYQETQYF. Full variable domain (remainder filled in from reference TRBV5-4 and TRBJ2-5): ETGVTQSPTHLIKTRGQQVTLRCSSQSGHNTVSWYQQALGQGPQFIFQYYREEENGRGNFPPRFSGLQFPNYSSELNVNALELDDSALYLCASSIGLYQETQYFGPGTRLLVL.

The V and J genes are TRBV7-3 and TRBJ2-1; D is uncertain. CDR1 is SGHTA and CDR2 is FQGTGA in the germline V gene. CDR3 length equals 15 residues. V was pared by 4 bases and J by 0 bases, with 10 bases between. CDR3: CASSSSPLSYNEQFF. The CDR3 DNA follows: TGTGCCAGCAGCTCAAGCCCACTCTCCTACAATGAGCAGTTCTTC.

This clonotype was observed a few times. The chain combines TRBV24-1 with TRBJ1-1, with a weak D call TRBD1 (5 bases). CDR3 length: 14 amino acids. The V and J ends lost 2 bases and 4 bases respectively, with 10 bases between them. The germline V gene encodes CDR1 KGHDR and CDR2 SFDVKD. The CDR3 DNA reads as TGTGCCACCAGTGATTCCCAGGGCCGCACTGAAGCTTTCTTT. This translates into CATSDSQGRTEAFF.

CDR3 coding DNA: TGTGCCAGCATTCGGGGCTACGAGCAGTACTTC. Protein: CASIRGYEQYF. This chain uses TRBV7-9 with TRBJ2-7, with a tentative D call TRBD2 (5 bases). Germline-derived CDR1 and CDR2 are SEHNR and FQNEAQ (reference sequence). The CDR3 sequence is 11 residues long. V was cut by 7 bases and J by 3 bases, with 7 bases left in between.

Ten or more counts support this clonotype. The V and J genes are TRBV6-5 and TRBJ1-6, with D unresolved. The CDR3 is 14 amino acids. V was cut by 0 bases and J by 5 bases, with 5 bases left in between. CDR1 and CDR2 (germline): MNHEY, SVGAGI. The DNA for the CDR3 is TGTGCCAGCAGTTACTCGTTTAATAATTCACCCCTCCACTTT. It encodes CASSYSFNNSPLHF.

This clonotype was counted ten times or more. The CDR3 here is CASSLQGAYEQYF. CDR3 bases: TGTGCCAGCAGCTTGCAGGGGGCGTACGAGCAGTACTTC. The chain recombines TRBV5-5 with TRBJ2-7; 8 bases are shared with TRBD1. The CDR3 length is 13 residues. Germline CDR1 is SGHKS and CDR2 is YYEKEE (reference sequence). After removal of 1 base from V and 4 bases from J, the junction contained 1 base not matched to a gene.